These 21 T cell receptor beta chains were sequenced from one sample in a study of T cell responses to AZD1222 COVID-19 vaccine. Clones were read by immunoSEQ multiplex PCR, and TCRdb kept only the in-frame ones, dropping some. The profile shows fewer than 200,000 clones, just over 85% of them singletons. Here the sequenced sample was peripheral blood, taken 28 days after the second AZD1222 dose. These receptors all stem from an adult who received the AZD1222 COVID-19 vaccine.

This clone was counted a few times. V usage is TRBV28 and J usage is TRBJ1-4; a weak D match, TRBD1 (6 bases). Germline-derived CDR1 and CDR2 are MDHEN and SYDVKM. Trimming took off 6 bases at V and 5 bases at J, with 16 bases between the two ends. The CDR3 is made up of 15 amino acids. In DNA, the CDR3 is TGTGCCAGCAGAGCGGGGGGGCCGGGGAATGAAAAACTGTTTTTT. This sequence encodes CASRAGGPGNEKLFF.

The rearrangement joins TRBV5-8 to TRBJ1-6; D uncertain. The CDR3 has 15 residues. The V end lost 5 bases, the J end lost 1 base, and 10 bases lay between the germline ends. The germline V gene has CDR1 SGHTS and CDR2 YDEGEE. The CDR3 DNA follows: TGTGCCAGCAGAAGAAGGGCGTCCTATAATTCACCCCTCCACTTT. As protein: CASRRRASYNSPLHF.

This clone was picked up one time. The chain is built from TRBV19 and TRBJ2-3; 8 bases map to TRBD2. The V segment lost 2 bases and the J segment 5 bases; nucleotides outside the gene matches: 6. Germline V gene sequence: CDR1 LNHDA, CDR2 SQIVND (reference sequence). CDR3 size: 15 residues. CDR3 protein: CASSINGRGEDTQYF. CDR3 nucleotide sequence: TGTGCCAGTAGTATAAACGGGCGGGGGGAAGATACGCAGTATTTT.

This chain connects TRBV10-3 to TRBJ2-3; 9 bases are a match to TRBD2. Per germline, CDR1 ENHRY and CDR2 SYGVKD. The trim removed 6 bases at V and 3 bases at J, leaving 4 bases unmatched. CDR3 length: 14 amino acids. The CDR3 coding sequence is TGTGCCATCAGCGATAGCGGGGGAACAGATACGCAGTATTTT. This translates into CAISDSGGTDTQYF.

In nucleotides, the CDR3 is TGTGCCAGCTCACTGGGTCAGCTCTCCTACGAGCAGTACTTC. This gives the protein CASSLGQLSYEQYF. The V gene is TRBV18, the J gene TRBJ2-7; D unclear. The length of the CDR3 is 14 residues. The germline CDR1 and CDR2 sequences are KGHSH and LQKENI. Trimming removed 4 bases from V and 0 bases from J, with 10 bases in between.

The chain is built from TRBV5-4 and TRBJ2-5; 7 bases map to TRBD2. CDR1 and CDR2 (germline): SGHNT, YYREEE (reference sequence). The CDR3 spans 16 residues. The trim removed 4 bases at V and 2 bases at J, leaving 11 bases unmatched. The DNA for the CDR3 is TGTGCCAGCAGCCAACCCGCAGGGAGGGGTCAAGAGACCCAGTACTTC. Translated: CASSQPAGRGQETQYF. The full variable domain, completed using reference TRBV5-4 and TRBJ2-5, is ETGVTQSPTHLIKTRGQQVTLRCSSQSGHNTVSWYQQALGQGPQFIFQYYREEENGRGNFPPRFSGLQFPNYSSELNVNALELDDSALYLCASSQPAGRGQETQYFGPGTRLLVL.

The V and J genes are TRBV9 and TRBJ2-7; a possible D gene is TRBD2 (6 bases). CDR1 and CDR2 from the germline V gene are SGDLS and YYNGEE. With 0 bases removed from V and 3 bases from J, the gap between germline ends came to 10 bases. This CDR3 has 14 amino acids. The CDR3 sequence: CASSVEVGGYEQYF. The CDR3 bases are TGTGCCAGCAGCGTAGAAGTCGGGGGCTACGAGCAGTACTTC.

The chain uses TRBV5-1 and TRBJ2-5; 7 bases are a match to TRBD2. This CDR3 region has 13 residues. V was clipped by 4 bases and J by 5 bases; unmatched bases: 5. The V gene's germline CDR1 is SGHRS and CDR2 YFSETQ. The CDR3 protein is CASSPGGGETQYF. The CDR3, as DNA: TGCGCCAGCAGCCCGGGAGGCGGGGAGACCCAGTACTTC.

The J gene is TRBJ1-1, the V gene TRBV3-1 (or the pseudogene TRBV3-2), with D possibly matching TRBD1 (5 bases). Germline assignment: CDR1 LGHDT and CDR2 YNNKEL (reference sequence). The CDR3 has 16 residues. Trimming cost V 1 base and J 5 bases, with 17 bases left between them. In nucleotides, the CDR3 is TGTGCCAGCAGCCAAGTACAGGCAGAGGTGGGAACTGAAGCTTTCTTT. Amino acids: CASSQVQAEVGTEAFF.

The chain is built from TRBV4-1 and TRBJ1-4, with D possibly matching TRBD1 (6 bases). Germline CDR1 MGHRA, CDR2 YSYEKL. The germline V and J ends were trimmed by 4 bases and 5 bases, with 14 bases remaining between them. This CDR3 has 15 residues. The chain's CDR3 is CASSLALGANEKLFF. In DNA, the CDR3 is TGCGCCAGCAGCCTCGCCCTGGGGGCGAATGAAAAACTGTTTTTT.

The rearrangement links TRBV6-5 to TRBJ2-7; unclear D gene. Germline V gives CDR1 MNHEY, CDR2 SVGAGI. Trimming stripped 0 bases from V and 0 bases from J, with 6 bases between. The CDR3 has 14 amino acids. CDR3 amino acids: CASSYSRNSYEQYF. The CDR3 DNA reads TGTGCCAGCAGTTACTCGAGGAACTCCTACGAGCAGTACTTC.

V and J are TRBV6-2 or TRBV6-3 and TRBJ1-6; D ambiguous. Looked up from germline, CDR1 is MNHEY and CDR2 is SVGEGT. With 5 bases removed from V and 3 bases from J, the gap between germline ends came to 11 bases. The length of the CDR3 is 15 residues. This CDR3 is CASSRRIGYNSPLHF. Here the CDR3 DNA reads TGTGCCAGCAGTAGACGGATCGGCTATAATTCACCCCTCCACTTT.

This sequence joins TRBV4-2 and TRBJ1-3, with 10 bases matching TRBD1. With 5 bases clipped from V and 3 bases from J, the junction kept 7 bases outside the gene matches. Germline CDR1 is LGHNA and CDR2 is YNFKEQ. The CDR3 is 16 amino acids. The CDR3 sequence: CASSVETGGIGNTIYF. The CDR3 region has the DNA TGTGCCAGCAGCGTTGAGACAGGGGGCATTGGAAACACCATATATTTT.

The chain has TRBV3-1 (or the pseudogene TRBV3-2) and TRBJ1-5; D call uncertain. V lost 1 base and J 0 bases, leaving 7 bases between the germline ends. The CDR3 extends over 15 amino acids. CDR1 is LGHDT, CDR2 YNNKEL, per germline (reference sequence). The CDR3 DNA is TGTGCCAGCAGCCAAGGAGCGGGTAGCAATCAGCCCCAGCATTTT. Encoded protein: CASSQGAGSNQPQHF.

As DNA, the CDR3 is TGTGCCTGGAGTGCTCGGGACCTAGGGGCCCAGTACTTC. Translated: CAWSARDLGAQYF. V is TRBV30 and J is TRBJ2-5, with D perhaps given as TRBD1 or TRBD2 (5 bases each). The CDR3 is 13 residues long. Germline CDR1 reads GTSNPN; CDR2 reads SVGIG (reference sequence). Between the trimmed V and J ends, which lost 1 base and 9 bases, there was a span of 15 bases.

The chain combines TRBV3-1 (or the pseudogene TRBV3-2) with TRBJ1-5; no definite D call. The CDR3 length is 14 residues. The germline V and J ends were trimmed by 1 base and 5 bases, with 9 bases remaining between them. Germline CDR1 reads LGHDT; CDR2 reads YNNKEL (reference sequence). CDR3 residues: CASSQARKDQPQHF. As DNA, the CDR3 is TGTGCCAGCAGCCAAGCCCGGAAGGATCAGCCCCAGCATTTT.

The chain joins TRBV28 to TRBJ2-1; tentatively, D is TRBD2 (6 bases). Trimming took off 5 bases at V and 0 bases at J, with 11 bases between the two ends. CDR3 length equals 15 residues. Germline V gene sequence: CDR1 MDHEN, CDR2 SYDVKM. CDR3 nucleotide sequence: TGTGCCAGCAGTAATAGCGGTGGCTCCTACAATGAGCAGTTCTTC. Its protein is CASSNSGGSYNEQFF.

Concerning this clone itself: The sample contains more than one DNA sequence encoding this CDR3. The V gene is TRBV30, the J gene TRBJ1-5; 9 bases match TRBD1. J gave up 4 bases and V 0 bases, and 1 base lay outside the gene matches. There are 14 residues in the CDR3. Germline V gene data show CDR1 as GTSNPN and CDR2 as SVGIG (reference sequence). In DNA form, the CDR3 reads TGTGCCTGGAGTGTGGGACAGGGTAATCAGCCCCAGCATTTT. Its translation is CAWSVGQGNQPQHF.

The gene calls are TRBV19 and TRBJ2-6, with TRBD1 identical over 7 bases. CDR3 length: 17 amino acids. CDR1 is LNHDA and CDR2 is SQIVND in the germline V gene (reference sequence). V lost 5 bases and J lost 4; bases outside the gene matches: 11. The CDR3 sequence: CASSPGTASLGANVLTF. CDR3 nucleotide sequence: TGTGCCAGTAGTCCTGGGACAGCCTCTCTGGGGGCCAACGTCCTGACTTTC. The full variable domain, rest sourced from reference TRBV19 and TRBJ2-6, is DGGITQSPKYLFRKEGQNVTLSCEQNLNHDAMYWYRQDPGQGLRLIYYSQIVNDFQKGDIAEGYSVSREKKESFPLTVTSAQKNPTAFYLCASSPGTASLGANVLTFGAGSRLTVL.

The chain links TRBV28 to TRBJ1-5; D perhaps matches TRBD1 (6 bases). Trimming removed 5 bases at V and 5 bases at J, with 19 bases between. The CDR3 loop spans 16 amino acids. Germline CDR1 reads MDHEN; CDR2 reads SYDVKM. The CDR3 is CASSPPAGGEDQPQHF. CDR3 nucleotide sequence: TGTGCCAGCAGTCCCCCGGCGGGGGGCGAAGATCAGCCCCAGCATTTT.

CDR3 nucleotide sequence: TGTGCCAGCAGCTTACAGGGTTTAACTGGGGCCAACGTCCTGACTTTC. Translated, it gives CASSLQGLTGANVLTF. The chain combines TRBV7-3 with TRBJ2-6; perhaps TRBD1 as D (5 bases). V lost 2 bases and J lost 2, with 10 bases in between. Germline V gives CDR1 SGHTA, CDR2 FQGTGA. This CDR3 spans 16 amino acids. The complete variable domain, with remaining parts taken from reference TRBV7-3 and TRBJ2-6, reads GAGVSQTPSNKVTEKGKYVELRCDPISGHTALYWYRQSLGQGPEFLIYFQGTGAADDSGLPNDRFFAVRPEGSVSTLKIQRTERGDSAVYLCASSLQGLTGANVLTFGAGSRLTVL.